The 25 T cell receptor beta chains listed next were all sequenced from one sample in a study of T cell responses to AZD1222 COVID-19 vaccine. The method was immunoSEQ multiplex PCR; TCRdb's version includes in-frame clones alone and lacks a portion of them. The data contain about 94,000 clones, around 85% of them singletons. The material sequenced was peripheral blood, taken 28 days after the second AZD1222 dose. The receptors here all came from an adult who received the AZD1222 COVID-19 vaccine.

The chain combines TRBV19 with TRBJ2-6, with 7 bases fitting TRBD2. The junction had 14 bases not matched to a gene; V was cut back by 5 bases and J by 1 base. CDR3 size: 19 residues. Germline-derived CDR1 and CDR2 are LNHDA and SQIVND (reference sequence). The CDR3 nucleotides are TGTGCCAGTAGTGCCCAACGCTTCGGGGGAGGGTCTGGGGCCAACGTCCTGACTTTC. Translated, it gives CASSAQRFGGGSGANVLTF.

The chain uses TRBV9 and TRBJ2-1, with 9 bases matching TRBD1. V gave up 3 bases and J gave up 4 bases; unmatched junction bases: 2. The CDR3 is 14 amino acids. Germline CDR1 is SGDLS and CDR2 is YYNGEE. The CDR3 nucleotides read TGTGCCAGCAGCGCCGGGACAGGGTACAATGAGCAGTTCTTC. Translating it yields CASSAGTGYNEQFF. The full variable domain, with the rest looked up from reference TRBV9 and TRBJ2-1, is DSGVTQTPKHLITATGQRVTLRCSPRSGDLSVYWYQQSLDQGLQFLIQYYNGEERAKGNILERFSAQQFPDLHSELNLSSLELGDSALYFCASSAGTGYNEQFFGPGTRLTVL.

This chain uses TRBV24-1 with TRBJ1-3, with D unresolved. Germline loops: CDR1 KGHDR, CDR2 SFDVKD. The V end lost 8 bases, the J end lost 2 bases, and 9 bases lay between the germline ends. The CDR3 runs 13 residues. In DNA form, the CDR3 reads TGTGCCACCAACCTAGCCCCTGGAAACACCATATATTTT. It yields the protein CATNLAPGNTIYF.

V usage is TRBV5-8 and J usage is TRBJ2-7; TRBD2 might be the D (5 bases). The CDR3 has 16 amino acids. V lost 5 bases, J lost 1 base, and 19 bases lay in between. The germline V gene has CDR1 SGHTS and CDR2 YDEGEE. The CDR3 DNA follows: TGTGCCAGCAGGAAAGGGCTAGCAGACACTTCCTACGAGCAGTACTTC. It yields the protein CASRKGLADTSYEQYF.

The chain combines TRBV19 with TRBJ1-1; 9 bases line up with TRBD1. CDR3 length: 15 amino acids. J was trimmed by 4 bases and V by 5 bases; bases with no gene match: 8. CDR1 is LNHDA and CDR2 is SQIVND in the germline V gene (reference sequence). CDR3 bases: TGTGCCAGTAGTGCCGGCCGGGACAGGGCCACTGAAGCTTTCTTT. This translates into CASSAGRDRATEAFF.

This chain joins TRBV18 and TRBJ2-1, with D maybe TRBD2 (6 bases). Trimming took off 3 bases at V and 1 base at J, with 7 bases between the two ends. Looked up from germline, CDR1 is KGHSH and CDR2 is LQKENI. The CDR3 is 14 residues long. Written as DNA, the CDR3 is TGTGCCAGCTCACCGACTAGGTCCTACAATGAGCAGTTCTTC. As protein: CASSPTRSYNEQFF. Drawing the rest from reference TRBV18 and TRBJ2-1, the complete variable domain is NAGVMQNPRHLVRRRGQEARLRCSPMKGHSHVYWYRQLPEEGLKFMVYLQKENIIDESGMPKERFSAEFPKEGPSILRIQQVVRGDSAAYFCASSPTRSYNEQFFGPGTRLTVL.

The chain combines TRBV2 with TRBJ1-1; the match to TRBD1 covers 7 bases. Unmatched junction bases numbered 7, after V lost 11 bases and J lost 4 bases. Germline-derived CDR1 and CDR2 are SNHLY and FYNNEI. The CDR3 extends over 12 amino acids. CDR3 nucleotides: TGTGCCGAGGAGGGGGCCGGCACTGAAGCTTTCTTT. Protein sequence: CAEEGAGTEAFF.

V gene TRBV6-1 combines with J gene TRBJ1-6, with a weak D call TRBD1 (5 bases). The CDR3 has 17 residues. V was pared by 3 bases and J by 7 bases, with 19 bases between. CDR1 is MNHNS, CDR2 SASEGT, per germline. The CDR3 reads CASSESSPGLQNSPLHF. The CDR3 DNA is TGTGCCAGCAGTGAGTCCTCCCCGGGACTGCAAAATTCACCCCTCCACTTT.

V gene TRBV4-1 combines with J gene TRBJ2-3; D remains unclear. The V gene's germline CDR1 is MGHRA and CDR2 YSYEKL. V was clipped by 0 bases and J by 3 bases, with 7 bases between them. This CDR3 has 14 residues. Here the CDR3 reads CASSQDILTDTQYF. DNA of the CDR3: TGCGCCAGCAGCCAAGATATTCTGACAGATACGCAGTATTTT.

The V call is TRBV24-1, the J call TRBJ2-1; no definite D call. This CDR3 contains 13 residues. Germline values: CDR1 KGHDR, CDR2 SFDVKD. V dropped 6 bases and J dropped 3 bases, with 8 bases sitting between them. The chain's CDR3 is CATSSAVYNEQFF. CDR3 nucleotide sequence: TGTGCCACCAGTAGTGCAGTCTACAATGAGCAGTTCTTC.

As to this clone: The same CDR3 also results from other DNA sequences found in this sample. This chain joins TRBV5-4 and TRBJ2-5, with D possibly matching TRBD1 (6 bases). V was cut by 0 bases and J by 4 bases, with 7 bases left in between. Germline loops: CDR1 SGHNT, CDR2 YYREEE (reference sequence). The CDR3 has 13 amino acids. This chain's CDR3 is CASSLEGVETQYF. CDR3 sequence (DNA): TGTGCCAGCAGCTTGGAGGGGGTAGAGACCCAGTACTTC.

This chain uses TRBV27 with TRBJ2-1; 9 bases map to TRBD2. Per the germline V gene, CDR1 is MNHEY and CDR2 is SMNVEV (reference sequence). The CDR3 spans 14 residues. Trimming cost V 0 bases and J 6 bases; bases outside gene matches: 0. Written as DNA, the CDR3 is TGTGCCAGCAGTTTATCTAGCGGGGGCAATGAGCAGTTCTTC. Its protein is CASSLSSGGNEQFF.

This sequence joins TRBV7-8 and TRBJ2-2; maybe TRBD2 (6 bases). There are 16 residues in the CDR3. The germline gives CDR1 SGHVS, CDR2 FQNEAQ. V dropped 5 bases and J dropped 7 bases, with 20 bases sitting between them. CDR3: CASSLRRELGGGELFF. In DNA form, the CDR3 reads TGTGCCAGCAGCCTACGACGGGAGCTGGGGGGCGGGGAGCTGTTTTTT. The variable domain in full, with the rest retrieved from reference TRBV7-8 and TRBJ2-2, is GAGVSQSPRYKVAKRGQDVALRCDPISGHVSLFWYQQALGQGPEFLTYFQNEAQLDKSGLPSDRFFAERPEGSVSTLKIQRTQQEDSAVYLCASSLRRELGGGELFFGEGSRLTVL.

V gene TRBV28 combines with J gene TRBJ1-4; no firm D call. This CDR3 comprises 13 residues. Trimming removed 7 bases from V and 3 bases from J, with 9 bases in between. The V gene's germline CDR1 is MDHEN and CDR2 SYDVKM. Here the CDR3 DNA reads TGTGCCAGCACCGGGCCGCCTAATGAAAAACTGTTTTTT. The encoded protein is CASTGPPNEKLFF.

V gene TRBV3-1 (or the pseudogene TRBV3-2) combines with J gene TRBJ2-1; 9 bases align to TRBD2. The germline V gene encodes CDR1 LGHDT and CDR2 YNNKEL (reference sequence). This CDR3 is 18 amino acids long. The V and J ends lost 0 bases and 6 bases, in that order; junction bases with no gene match: 12. CDR3 sequence reads: CASSQERSGLARSNEQFF. DNA for the CDR3: TGTGCCAGCAGCCAAGAGAGGTCAGGACTAGCGAGAAGCAATGAGCAGTTCTTC.

The chain uses TRBV4-1 and TRBJ2-1; no definite D call. CDR1 is MGHRA, CDR2 YSYEKL, per germline. The CDR3 loop spans 16 amino acids. Trimming took off 4 bases at V and 4 bases at J, with 17 bases between the two ends. The CDR3 nucleotides are TGCGCCAGCAGCCCGTTCGGAGCGAGAATTTACAATGAGCAGTTCTTC. Protein sequence: CASSPFGARIYNEQFF.

This clone was found a few times. The V and J genes are TRBV7-9 and TRBJ1-2; TRBD1 matches at 8 bases. V lost 2 bases to trimming and J lost 2 bases; unmatched junction nucleotides: 4. CDR3 size: 15 residues. Looked up from germline, CDR1 is SEHNR and CDR2 is FQNEAQ (reference sequence). This CDR3 is CASSLPGQENYGYTF. CDR3 sequence (DNA): TGTGCCAGCAGCTTACCGGGACAGGAGAACTATGGCTACACCTTC.

The genes are TRBV5-1 and TRBJ1-1, with 10 bases matching TRBD1. The ends lost 4 bases at V and 4 bases at J; junction bases unmatched: 7. The CDR3 is 15 amino acids. Looked up from germline, CDR1 is SGHRS and CDR2 is YFSETQ. The CDR3 spells CASSLRTGGLTEAFF. CDR3 DNA sequence: TGCGCCAGCAGCCTCCGGACAGGGGGACTCACTGAAGCTTTCTTT.

This clone showed up just a few times. The chain has TRBV4-2 and TRBJ2-7, with 11 positions matching TRBD1. CDR1 is LGHNA and CDR2 is YNFKEQ in the germline V gene. With V trimmed by 0 bases and J by 3 bases, 4 bases remained unmatched. The CDR3 is 16 residues long. The CDR3 sequence is CASSQDPGTGGYEQYF. The CDR3 nucleotides are TGTGCCAGCAGCCAAGATCCCGGGACAGGGGGCTACGAGCAGTACTTC.

The J gene is TRBJ2-7, the V gene TRBV4-2; D is unclear. The V and J ends lost 0 bases and 0 bases respectively, with 9 bases between them. Germline values: CDR1 LGHNA, CDR2 YNFKEQ. The CDR3 is 15 amino acids. The DNA for the CDR3 is TGTGCCAGCAGCCAAGAATCGGTAGACTCCTACGAGCAGTACTTC. Translated: CASSQESVDSYEQYF.

This clone was detected only once. The chain is built from TRBV9 and TRBJ2-7; possibly TRBD1 for D (8 bases). CDR3 length equals 16 residues. Germline V gene lookup returns CDR1 SGDLS and CDR2 YYNGEE. Trimming cost V 0 bases and J 2 bases, with 15 bases left between them. In DNA, the CDR3 is TGTGCCAGCAGCGTAGACACAGGGGGGGGCCCCTACGAGCAGTACTTC. Residues: CASSVDTGGGPYEQYF.

The J gene is TRBJ1-1, the V gene TRBV5-1; D is uncertain. V gave up 4 bases and J gave up 4 bases, with 11 bases separating them. CDR1 and CDR2 from the germline V gene are SGHRS and YFSETQ. The CDR3 runs 13 residues. This chain's CDR3 is CASSTDGFTEAFF. The CDR3 coding sequence is TGCGCCAGCAGCACCGACGGGTTCACTGAAGCTTTCTTT.

This clone appeared a single time. The genes are TRBV3-1 (or the pseudogene TRBV3-2) and TRBJ1-2; D is uncertain. CDR3 length: 12 amino acids. Trimming left V 0 bases short and J 13 bases short, with 12 bases between. Per germline, CDR1 LGHDT and CDR2 YNNKEL (reference sequence). The CDR3 loop reads CASSQDLDGPTF. DNA of the CDR3: TGTGCCAGCAGCCAAGATCTTGACGGGCCCACCTTC.

The chain uses TRBV11-2 and TRBJ1-3; no reliable D call. The length of the CDR3 is 14 residues. Deletions cut 2 bases from V and 0 bases from J, with 5 bases between. The germline CDR1 and CDR2 sequences are SGHAT and FQNNGV. As DNA, the CDR3 is TGTGCCAGCAGCTTATGGAGCTCTGGAAACACCATATATTTT. Its protein product is CASSLWSSGNTIYF.

This chain links TRBV2 with TRBJ1-4; 8 bases map to TRBD1. CDR1 SNHLY and CDR2 FYNNEI come from the germline V gene. V gave up 4 bases and J gave up 8 bases; unmatched junction bases: 6. This CDR3 comprises 14 residues. CDR3 amino acids: CASSANRGNEKLFF. As DNA, the CDR3 is TGTGCCAGCAGTGCTAACAGGGGGAACGAAAAACTGTTTTTT.